This TCR beta chain was recorded in a study of shared clonotypes between healthy human individuals (dated by TCRdb to the early 2020s). For the study in its entirety: A couple of women and a few men aged 18 to 49 years were included in the cohort. Per donor, three plates each were used for CD4 naive and CD4 memory, two for CD8 naive, and one for CD8 memory. Blood TCR repertoires of a handful of healthy adults were deeply sequenced to estimate repertoire size and the extent of clonotype sharing between individuals. To increase sequencing depth and limit assay-specific biases, different laboratories used diverse techniques to prepare libraries and sequence TCR repertoires. Per donor, leukapheresis produced somewhere between about 0.9 and 9.5 billion PBMCs. What the research found in general, with its limitations: Naive subsets generally had larger estimated clonotype richness than memory subsets did. Compared with non-shared clonotypes, the clonotypes found in all four sorted-subset donors had higher generation probabilities. Rarefaction of sorted-subset datasets indicated incomplete sequencing despite the large sequencing depth. Because the study included only a small number of donors, the genetic and exposure-history diversity represented was limited. Across a handful of donors, about 4.5% of naive CD4, 3% to 3.5% of naive CD8, 2% to 2.5% of memory CD4, and approximately 0.4% of memory CD8 clonotypes were shared. Based on pairwise subsampling, the degree of clonotype sharing among donors was expected to be affected by sequencing depth. Only blood was sampled, and tissue TCR repertoires likely differ from those in blood.

TCR CDR3 regions were amplified from genomic DNA by multiplex PCR using the deep immunoSEQ assay. Extracted genomic DNA from each cell subset was spread evenly across all wells of several immunoSEQ 96-well plates, with each plate serving as a replicate. For sorted subsets, approximately 210 ng genomic DNA, equal to about 30,000 T cell genomes, was loaded into each replicate PCR. The purified libraries were quantified using a Qubit 3.0 fluorometer, sized with a Bioanalyzer 2100, and then quantified again using the KAPA Library Quantification kit. A separate single-read 150-cycle Illumina NextSeq 550 flow cell was used to sequence each immunoSEQ 96-well plate. Turning to the authors' computational methods: The immunoSEQ output contained only junctional sequences without quality scores, so filtering could not match that applied to full-length reads. To assign V/J genes and CDR3, sequences were annotated using PyIR, a Python wrapper for IgBLAST v1.9, with IMGT germline references. Any read was removed if the V/J assignment was weak (E-value above 1e-6), the CDR3 was missing, or the read contained stop codons, out-of-frame junctions, or ambiguous translated residues. V3J clonotypes were defined as sequences sharing the same inferred V gene, J gene, and CDR3 amino acid sequence. To compute the percentage overlap between repertoires, the number of shared unique clonotypes was divided by the size of the smaller repertoire. Three approaches were used to assess repertoire richness: RTK rarefaction, the Chao1 estimator, and Recon v2.1 estimates of unobserved clonotypes. For all TCRbeta clonotypes obtained by the gDNA method from a handful of donors, generation probabilities were computed with OLGA. Held by TCRdb, this immuneACCESS table contains in-frame sequences only and omits some clones. Under half of the omission traces to an unresolved V gene where checked; the cause of the rest is unknown. For V, J and clone size, that table is used; D and trimming come from the DNA. In this sample the table shows 900,000 to 1,200,000 clones, approximately 80% of which occur a single time. The ten largest clones capture 0.5% to 0.65% of the sample.

In the case of this clone: No antigen is known for it. No much larger clone is present one base from it, and per-base qualities are unavailable.

The germline V and J ends show losses of 0 bases and 8 bases respectively, and no gene match explains 5 bases of the junction. From its cysteine to its phenylalanine, the CDR3 spans 15 amino acids. The DNA shown is the 45-base CDR3, in frame from base 1. CDR1 and CDR2, per the germline V gene, are MNHNS and SASEGT. Donors were healthy HIV-negative adults with no recently reported acute infections or vaccinations. Every donor was a Caucasian adult living in Nashville, Tennessee, USA. CD4+ T cells were enriched through magnetic negative selection, after which naive cells were positively selected on CD45RA and the remaining negative fraction served as the memory subset. Blood was obtained by leukapheresis, after which PBMCs were separated by Ficoll-Histopaque density gradient centrifugation and cryopreserved in liquid nitrogen vapor phase. Purity and quantity of every magnetically sorted T cell population were checked by analytical flow cytometry. Each sorted fraction had its genomic DNA isolated and then quantified by UV absorbance on a Nanodrop 2000c.

The receptor's source is a man between 18 and 29 years old in good health. Some clones in this sample may be carry-over from other donors' samples. The specimen sequenced was memory CD4+ T cells from PBMCs. This sample's cell subset or site label indicates: CD45RA-negative fraction. The V and J genes are TRBV6-1 and TRBJ2-1; 9 of the junction bases match TRBD2. The sequence in DNA is TGTGCCAGCAGTGAAGCGAGGCTAGCGGGATATGAGCAGTTCTTC. Its protein product is CASSEARLAGYEQFF.